The rows below give T cell receptor beta chains drawn from one sample of a study of cytomegalovirus exposure and HLA in healthy donors. Only in-frame clones appear in the TCRdb table, and some are missing; sequencing was by immunoSEQ multiplex PCR. This sample yields 250,000 to 400,000 clones, of which 88% are seen a single time; approximately 0.96% belongs to the top ten. The sequencing sample was made of PBMCs. The receptor source for this set is a young man in good health and CMV-seronegative. Both conserved end residues are part of each CDR3. A D gene is named only where the DNA matches it firmly. Clone size appears in some rows only: once, few, many, or a class for an expanded clone.

v_call: TRBV19
j_call: TRBJ1-5
d_call: NA
clone_size: once
cdr3_aa: CASRRLESNQPQHF
cdr3_nt: TGTGCCAGTAGGAGATTGGAGAGCAATCAGCCCCAGCATTTT

v_call: TRBV2
j_call: TRBJ1-2
d_call: NA
clone_size: NA
cdr3_aa: CASSERGSSYGYTF
cdr3_nt: TGTGCCAGCAGTGAAAGGGGCTCAAGCTATGGCTACACCTTC

v_call: TRBV2
j_call: TRBJ1-1
d_call: TRBD1
clone_size: NA
cdr3_aa: CASRLSGTVRSMNTEAFF
cdr3_nt: TGTGCCAGCAGGCTATCCGGGACAGTAAGAAGCATGAACACTGAAGCTTTCTTT

v_call: TRBV5-1
j_call: TRBJ2-5
d_call: NA
clone_size: NA
cdr3_aa: CASSFGGSQYF
cdr3_nt: TGCGCCAGCAGCTTCGGCGGGTCCCAGTACTTC

v_call: TRBV7-9
j_call: TRBJ2-1
d_call: NA
clone_size: NA
cdr3_aa: CASSALYEQFF
cdr3_nt: TGTGCCAGCAGCGCACTCTATGAGCAGTTCTTC

v_call: TRBV9
j_call: TRBJ2-7
d_call: NA
clone_size: NA
cdr3_aa: CASSYRGQSYEQYF
cdr3_nt: TGTGCCAGCAGCTACCGCGGACAGTCCTACGAGCAGTACTTC

v_call: TRBV7-9
j_call: TRBJ2-7
d_call: TRBD1
clone_size: NA
cdr3_aa: CASSRDSSYEQYF
cdr3_nt: TGTGCCAGCAGCAGGGACAGTTCCTACGAGCAGTACTTC

v_call: TRBV5-6
j_call: TRBJ2-7
d_call: NA
clone_size: NA
cdr3_aa: CASSQFPSSTDSYEQYF
cdr3_nt: TGTGCCAGCAGCCAATTTCCTTCCTCGACAGACTCCTACGAGCAGTACTTC

v_call: TRBV7-8
j_call: TRBJ1-2
d_call: NA
clone_size: NA
cdr3_aa: CASSETANSNYGYTF
cdr3_nt: TGTGCCAGCAGCGAGACAGCGAACTCTAACTATGGCTACACCTTC

v_call: TRBV7-6
j_call: TRBJ2-1
d_call: NA
clone_size: NA
cdr3_aa: CASSLPDGRADNEQFF
cdr3_nt: TGTGCCAGCAGCTTACCCGACGGCAGGGCGGACAATGAGCAGTTCTTC

v_call: TRBV5-4
j_call: TRBJ2-7
d_call: NA
clone_size: NA
cdr3_aa: CASSSITANAQKAEQYF
cdr3_nt: TGTGCCAGCAGCTCTATAACTGCTAATGCACAAAAAGCGGAGCAGTACTTC

v_call: TRBV7-8
j_call: TRBJ2-1
d_call: TRBD2
clone_size: once
cdr3_aa: CASSLAGLAGGSYNEQFF
cdr3_nt: TGTGCCAGCAGCTTAGCCGGACTAGCGGGGGGCTCCTACAATGAGCAGTTCTTC